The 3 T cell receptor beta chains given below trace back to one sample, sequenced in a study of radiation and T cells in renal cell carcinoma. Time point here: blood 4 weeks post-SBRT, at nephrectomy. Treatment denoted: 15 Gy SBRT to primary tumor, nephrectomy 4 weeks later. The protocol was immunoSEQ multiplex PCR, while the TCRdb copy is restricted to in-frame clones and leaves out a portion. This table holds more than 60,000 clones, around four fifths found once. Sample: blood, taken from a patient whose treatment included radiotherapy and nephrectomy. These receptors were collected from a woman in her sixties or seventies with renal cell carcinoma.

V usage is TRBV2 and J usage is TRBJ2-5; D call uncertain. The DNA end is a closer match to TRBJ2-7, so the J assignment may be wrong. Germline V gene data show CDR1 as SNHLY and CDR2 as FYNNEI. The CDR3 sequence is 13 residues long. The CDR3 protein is CASSVGSSYEQYF. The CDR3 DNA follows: TGTGCCAGCAGTGTCGGCTCCTCCTACGAGCAGTACTTC.

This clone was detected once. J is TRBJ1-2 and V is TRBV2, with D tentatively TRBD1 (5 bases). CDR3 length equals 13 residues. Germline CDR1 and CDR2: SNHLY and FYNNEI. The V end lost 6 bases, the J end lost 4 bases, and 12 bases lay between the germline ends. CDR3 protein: CASSVTDFYGYTF. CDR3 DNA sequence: TGTGCCAGCAGCGTGACAGACTTCTATGGCTACACCTTC.

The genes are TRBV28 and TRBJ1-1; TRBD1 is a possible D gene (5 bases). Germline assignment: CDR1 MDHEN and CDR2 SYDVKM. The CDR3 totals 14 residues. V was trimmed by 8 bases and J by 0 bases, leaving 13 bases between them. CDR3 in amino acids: CASPGQTMNTEAFF. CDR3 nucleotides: TGTGCCAGCCCCGGACAAACTATGAACACTGAAGCTTTCTTT.